The 32 T cell receptor beta chains reported below all come from one sample, sequenced in a study of blood T cell repertoires in COVID-19 (dated by TCRdb to between 2020 and 2021). Library preparation was by the immunoSEQ multiplex PCR assay. TCRdb carries this immuneACCESS record with in-frame sequences only. Its versions omit some clonotypes, under half of them owing to an unresolved V gene in the studies checked, with the rest unexplained. This sample has some 80,000 clones in its table, and about 82% of those were observed once. Clones ranked in the top ten supply around a fifth of the sample. Sequenced input: peripheral blood. These receptors all come from a woman of 80 years or more in a cohort sampled during active or convalescent COVID-19.

This clone was observed once. The chain links TRBV2 to TRBJ2-3, with 9 bases lining up with TRBD2. This CDR3 is 15 amino acids long. V dropped 6 bases and J dropped 4; count of bases not matched to a gene: 8. Germline V gene sequence: CDR1 SNHLY, CDR2 FYNNEI. The CDR3 is CASSPGTSRADTQYF. As DNA, the CDR3 is TGTGCCAGCAGCCCCGGGACTAGCAGGGCAGATACGCAGTATTTT. The full variable domain, its missing parts supplied by reference TRBV2 and TRBJ2-3, is EPEVTQTPSHQVTQMGQEVILRCVPISNHLYFYWYRQILGQKVEFLVSFYNNEISEKSEIFDDQFSVERPDGSNFTLKIRSTKLEDSAMYFCASSPGTSRADTQYFGPGTRLTVL.

The gene calls are TRBV5-1 and TRBJ2-2; 10 bases map to TRBD2. Trimming cost V 2 bases and J 3 bases; bases outside gene matches: 4. CDR1 and CDR2 from the germline V gene are SGHRS and YFSETQ. The CDR3 spans 16 residues. CDR3 sequence: CASSLAGGQDTGELFF. As DNA, the CDR3 is TGCGCCAGCAGCTTAGCGGGAGGGCAGGACACCGGGGAGCTGTTTTTT.

This rearrangement joins TRBV9 to TRBJ2-1, with TRBD2 as a possible D gene (6 bases). The germline V gene encodes CDR1 SGDLS and CDR2 YYNGEE. The CDR3 has 13 residues. Trimming removed 4 bases from V and 9 bases from J, with 14 bases in between. The CDR3, as DNA: TGTGCCAGCAGCCGTACGGGAGATGGTGAGCAGTTCTTC. Translating it yields CASSRTGDGEQFF.

The genes are TRBV19 and TRBJ2-2; 8 bases are shared with TRBD1. The CDR3 totals 15 residues. In germline, CDR1 is LNHDA, CDR2 SQIVND (reference sequence). V lost 8 bases to trimming and J lost 5 bases; unmatched junction nucleotides: 10. The CDR3 nucleotides are TGTGCCAGTTCGACCCAGGGGGCAAAAACCGGGGAGCTGTTTTTT. Amino acid sequence: CASSTQGAKTGELFF.

The chain combines TRBV2 with TRBJ2-2; the match to TRBD2 covers 11 bases. Germline-derived CDR1 and CDR2 are SNHLY and FYNNEI. CDR3 size: 14 residues. J lost 5 bases, V lost 5 bases, and 1 base had no gene match. The DNA of the CDR3 is TGTGCCAGCAGTCGGACTAGCGGGACCGGGGAGCTGTTTTTT. Protein sequence: CASSRTSGTGELFF.

This clone has only a few counts. This rearrangement joins TRBV19 to TRBJ1-1; D uncertain. The CDR3 is made up of 13 amino acids. The germline V and J ends were trimmed by 6 bases and 4 bases, with 12 bases remaining between them. Germline-derived CDR1 and CDR2 are LNHDA and SQIVND (reference sequence). CDR3 bases: TGTGCCAGTAGCCGGGGTATCTCCACTGAAGCTTTCTTT. Translated: CASSRGISTEAFF.

The rearrangement uses TRBV6-5 and TRBJ2-1; a possible D gene is TRBD2 (5 bases). CDR3 length: 14 amino acids. Trimming removed 5 bases at V and 2 bases at J, with 10 bases between. The germline gives CDR1 MNHEY, CDR2 SVGAGI. DNA of the CDR3: TGTGCCAGCAGTACGGGGTTAGCCTACAATGAGCAGTTCTTC. It specifies CASSTGLAYNEQFF.

V and J are TRBV13 and TRBJ1-1, with TRBD1 identical over 7 bases. V lost 5 bases, J lost 1 base, and 7 bases stayed unmatched. The CDR3 spans 15 residues. From germline, CDR1 is PRHDT and CDR2 FYEKMQ (reference sequence). CDR3 residues: CASSHTDRKNTEAFF. CDR3 nucleotides: TGTGCCAGCAGCCACACGGACAGGAAGAACACTGAAGCTTTCTTT.

The rearrangement links TRBV6-4 to TRBJ2-2, with 14 bases lining up with TRBD2. The V and J ends lost 5 bases and 3 bases, in that order; junction bases with no gene match: 8. CDR3 length equals 18 residues. Germline V lookup: CDR1 MRHNA, CDR2 SNTAGT. For the CDR3, the DNA is TGTGCCAGCAGTCCCCTGGGGACTAGCGGGGGACACACCGGGGAGCTGTTTTTT. Protein product: CASSPLGTSGGHTGELFF.

This clone was counted between two and nine times. This rearrangement joins TRBV2 to TRBJ2-2; a possible D gene is TRBD1 (5 bases). Germline CDR1 reads SNHLY; CDR2 reads FYNNEI. The V end was cut by 4 bases, the J end by 5 bases, with 11 bases between. The CDR3 extends over 14 amino acids. The CDR3 DNA follows: TGTGCCAGCAGTGGGGCAGGGCGGACCGGGGAGCTGTTTTTT. Translated: CASSGAGRTGELFF.

This chain connects TRBV10-3 to TRBJ1-3, with D possibly matching TRBD1 (6 bases). This CDR3 spans 17 amino acids. Germline assignment: CDR1 ENHRY and CDR2 SYGVKD. The ends were cut back, 0 bases at V and 7 bases at J, with 19 bases in the middle. CDR3 residues: CAISESILGGRGNTIYF. CDR3 bases: TGTGCCATCAGTGAGTCGATACTCGGGGGGCGCGGGAACACCATATATTTT.

V is TRBV28 and J is TRBJ1-2; 7 bases are a match to TRBD1. The CDR3 has 17 residues. The ends lost 3 bases at V and 2 bases at J; junction bases unmatched: 12. Germline CDR1 is MDHEN and CDR2 is SYDVKM. CDR3 nucleotide sequence: TGTGCCAGCAGTTTTAGGGGACAGAAATCGAAGAACTATGGCTACACCTTC. This sequence encodes CASSFRGQKSKNYGYTF.

V gene TRBV28 combines with J gene TRBJ2-3; no clear D gene. The CDR3 extends over 12 amino acids. The germline V gene has CDR1 MDHEN and CDR2 SYDVKM. V lost 4 bases and J 6 bases, leaving 8 bases between the germline ends. DNA for the CDR3: TGTGCCAGCAGTTCCACCCGGGATACGCAGTATTTT. Its protein is CASSSTRDTQYF. The variable domain in full, with the rest retrieved from reference TRBV28 and TRBJ2-3, is DVKVTQSSRYLVKRTGEKVFLECVQDMDHENMFWYRQDPGLGLRLIYFSYDVKMKEKGDIPEGYSVSREKKERFSLILESASTNQTSMYLCASSSTRDTQYFGPGTRLTVL.

The genes are TRBV10-3 and TRBJ1-1; 10 nucleotides line up with TRBD1. The CDR3 sequence is 15 residues long. Germline assignment: CDR1 ENHRY and CDR2 SYGVKD. The J segment lost 5 bases and the V segment lost 6 bases, leaving 9 bases of the junction unmatched. DNA of the CDR3: TGTGCCATCAGCGGGCCGGGACAGGGGAGGACTGAAGCTTTCTTT. Protein: CAISGPGQGRTEAFF.

This sequence joins TRBV24-1 and TRBJ1-2, with TRBD1 matching 9 bases. CDR1 KGHDR and CDR2 SFDVKD come from the germline V gene. Unmatched junction bases numbered 6, after V lost 4 bases and J lost 4 bases. This CDR3 has 15 amino acids. The CDR3 is CATSDPPTGGYGYTF. The CDR3 nucleotides are TGTGCCACCAGTGACCCTCCGACAGGGGGCTATGGCTACACCTTC.

The chain links TRBV4-1 to TRBJ2-7, with 8 bases that match TRBD2. With 0 bases clipped from V and 4 bases from J, the junction kept 8 bases outside the gene matches. This CDR3 comprises 16 residues. Germline CDR1 MGHRA, CDR2 YSYEKL. CDR3 bases: TGCGCCAGCAGCCAAGAGGCGGGACTAGGTACTTACGAGCAGTACGTC. Translated, it gives CASSQEAGLGTYEQYV.

V gene TRBV6-1 combines with J gene TRBJ1-2, with D possibly TRBD1 on 5 matching bases. Germline V gene data show CDR1 as MNHNS and CDR2 as SASEGT. The length of the CDR3 is 12 residues. Deletions cut 2 bases from V and 8 bases from J, with 9 bases between. Here the CDR3 DNA reads TGTGCCAGCAGTGAACGTAGGGGCGGCTACACCTTC. Amino acid sequence: CASSERRGGYTF.

This rearrangement joins TRBV28 to TRBJ1-1, with 9 positions matching TRBD1. This CDR3 is built from 14 residues. Germline CDR1 is MDHEN and CDR2 is SYDVKM. With V trimmed by 6 bases and J by 4 bases, 6 bases remained unmatched. In DNA, the CDR3 is TGTGCCAGCAGCTCGGGACAGGGACTCACTGAAGCTTTCTTT. Encoded protein: CASSSGQGLTEAFF.

The chain carries TRBV5-1 and TRBJ1-1; 9 bases are shared with TRBD1. The CDR3 contains 15 residues. V lost 4 bases to trimming and J lost 3 bases; unmatched junction nucleotides: 7. The germline gives CDR1 SGHRS, CDR2 YFSETQ. CDR3 bases: TGCGCCAGCAGCCAAACGACAGGGGGTCACACTGAAGCTTTCTTT. Protein product: CASSQTTGGHTEAFF.

The chain carries TRBV28 and TRBJ2-6; 8 bases line up with TRBD1. V gave up 5 bases and J gave up 0 bases; unmatched junction bases: 6. The CDR3 consists of 17 residues. CDR1 MDHEN and CDR2 SYDVKM come from the germline V gene. In nucleotides, the CDR3 is TGTGCCAGCAGTCCCCTGGGACAGGACTCTGGGGCCAACGTCCTGACTTTC. It specifies CASSPLGQDSGANVLTF.

The rearrangement joins TRBV21-1 to TRBJ2-3; the table names TRBD1, a call not compared with the DNA. TRBV21-1 is a known pseudogene. This CDR3 spans 16 amino acids. The CDR3 nucleotides read TGTGCCAGCAGCAACGGTGACAGGGAGAGCACAGATACGCAGTATTTT. Translation: CASSNGDRESTDTQYF.

The chain uses TRBV30 and TRBJ2-7; D is perhaps TRBD1 (6 bases). V gave up 2 bases and J gave up 2 bases, with 10 bases separating them. CDR1 and CDR2 from the germline V gene are GTSNPN and SVGIG (reference sequence). The CDR3 runs to 13 residues. In DNA form, the CDR3 reads TGTGCCTGGAGTCGGGACAATCCCTACGAGCAGTACTTC. Its protein is CAWSRDNPYEQYF.

The chain recombines TRBV10-3 with TRBJ2-1, with TRBD2 matching 9 bases. V gave up 8 bases and J gave up 4 bases; unmatched junction bases: 6. CDR1 ENHRY and CDR2 SYGVKD come from the germline V gene. The CDR3 is 14 residues long. The CDR3 nucleotides are TGTGCCATCGGTCCGGCGGGAGGGTACAATGAGCAGTTCTTC. Amino acid sequence: CAIGPAGGYNEQFF.

The chain couples TRBV24-1 to TRBJ1-5; 7 bases align to TRBD1. V lost 9 bases to trimming and J lost 4 bases; unmatched junction nucleotides: 5. CDR3 length: 13 amino acids. CDR1 and CDR2 (germline): KGHDR, SFDVKD. This chain's CDR3 is CATGGTANQPQHF. CDR3 DNA sequence: TGTGCCACCGGGGGGACAGCTAATCAGCCCCAGCATTTT.

J is TRBJ1-1 and V is TRBV18; no definite D call. CDR3 length equals 15 residues. The V gene's germline CDR1 is KGHSH and CDR2 LQKENI. Trimming left V 0 bases short and J 2 bases short, with 10 bases between. Written as DNA, the CDR3 is TGTGCCAGCTCACCACCGAAAGACATAAACACTGAAGCTTTCTTT. It is translated as CASSPPKDINTEAFF.

The chain employs TRBV29-1 and TRBJ2-3; 7 bases map to TRBD1. Germline lookup yields CDR1 SQVTM and CDR2 ANQGSEA. The V and J ends lost 7 bases and 3 bases, in that order; junction bases with no gene match: 4. CDR3 length: 12 residues. Here the CDR3 reads CSGLTGTDTQYF. CDR3 bases: TGCAGCGGTTTGACAGGGACAGATACGCAGTATTTT.

The chain carries TRBV28 and TRBJ1-3; 8 nucleotides agree with TRBD1. The CDR3 runs 14 residues. V trimming: 3 bases; J trimming: 8 bases; junction bases outside the gene matches: 6. Germline CDR1 and CDR2: MDHEN and SYDVKM. In DNA, the CDR3 is TGTGCCAGCAGTTTGTGGACAGGGAGAGACACCATATATTTT. Translation: CASSLWTGRDTIYF.

This clone appeared a single time. The rearrangement links TRBV19 to TRBJ1-6; D may be TRBD1 (6 bases). This CDR3 contains 15 residues. In germline, CDR1 is LNHDA, CDR2 SQIVND (reference sequence). The V end lost 6 bases, the J end lost 7 bases, and 16 bases lay between the germline ends. CDR3 in amino acids: CASRDSGTRNSPLHF. In nucleotides, the CDR3 is TGTGCCAGTAGGGACTCCGGGACACGAAATTCACCCCTCCACTTT.

The rearrangement uses TRBV18 and TRBJ2-5; D not certain. With 2 bases removed from V and 7 bases from J, the gap between germline ends came to 11 bases. The length of the CDR3 is 13 residues. Germline CDR1 and CDR2: KGHSH and LQKENI. The CDR3 DNA reads as TGTGCCAGCTCACCAGGTCGAGAATCGACCCAGTACTTC. Translated, it gives CASSPGRESTQYF.

This clone was seen once. The chain is built from TRBV24-1 and TRBJ1-2; a weak D match, TRBD1 (6 bases). Germline V gene sequence: CDR1 KGHDR, CDR2 SFDVKD. The CDR3 totals 16 residues. Between the trimmed V and J ends, which lost 3 bases and 8 bases, there was a span of 21 bases. The CDR3 DNA reads TGTGCCACCAGTGATCGAACCACAACAGGGTTCGGAGGCTACACCTTC. Protein sequence: CATSDRTTTGFGGYTF.

The chain has TRBV7-2 and TRBJ2-5; weak D call: TRBD2 (6 bases). Deletions cut 5 bases from V and 4 bases from J, with 14 bases between. This CDR3 has 14 residues. Germline V gene data show CDR1 as SGHTA and CDR2 as FQGNSA. The CDR3 protein is CASSPGLSGETQYF. The CDR3 coding sequence is TGTGCCAGCAGCCCAGGACTAAGCGGAGAGACCCAGTACTTC. Full variable domain (rest looked up from reference TRBV7-2 and TRBJ2-5): GAGVSQSPSNKVTEKGKDVELRCDPISGHTALYWYRQSLGQGLEFLIYFQGNSAPDKSGLPSDRFSAERTGGSVSTLTIQRTQQEDSAVYLCASSPGLSGETQYFGPGTRLLVL.

The J gene is TRBJ2-3, the V gene TRBV7-3; the match to TRBD2 covers 7 bases. V lost 5 bases and J lost 5; bases outside the gene matches: 7. Germline-derived CDR1 and CDR2 are SGHTA and FQGTGA. This CDR3 region has 14 residues. CDR3 nucleotide sequence: TGTGCCAGCAGCCCACGACTAGCCATAGATACGCAGTATTTT. This gives the protein CASSPRLAIDTQYF. Complete variable domain (other parts from reference TRBV7-3 and TRBJ2-3): GAGVSQTPSNKVTEKGKYVELRCDPISGHTALYWYRQSLGQGPEFLIYFQGTGAADDSGLPNDRFFAVRPEGSVSTLKIQRTERGDSAVYLCASSPRLAIDTQYFGPGTRLTVL.